The T cell receptor (beta chain) under discussion was sequenced for a study of vaccination effects on CD4 cells after COVID-19. Only in-frame clones appear in the TCRdb table, and some are missing; sequencing was by immunoSEQ multiplex PCR. This table has tens of thousands of clones, 77% appearing once. Antigen-specific CD4+ T cells were first expanded with viral peptide pools by the ViraFEST assay and only then sequenced. Scientists isolated CD4+ T cells after an approximately 10-day culture period ended. According to the study, vaccine recipients showed no prior SARS-CoV-2 infection and negative nucleocapsid antibodies. PBMC were cultured at roughly 2 million per well with 9.5 to 10 IU/ml IL-2 and around 9 ug/ml peptides. Both day 3 and day 7 saw half the medium replaced with IL-2 medium. This clone appeared a single time. What it binds is not known. Trimming removed 8 bases at V and 6 bases at J, with 9 bases between. The CDR3 runs 11 residues. Germline lookup yields CDR1 LNHDA and CDR2 SQIVND (reference sequence).

The source of this sequence is a human donor who received a COVID-19 vaccine. Source: CD4+ T cells from PBMCs cultured with HCoV-NL63 spike peptides, taken before COVID-19 vaccination. V gene TRBV19 combines with J gene TRBJ2-3; D is undetermined. CDR3 protein: CASGPGDTQYF. The CDR3 DNA reads TGTGCCAGTGGCCCTGGGGATACGCAGTATTTT.